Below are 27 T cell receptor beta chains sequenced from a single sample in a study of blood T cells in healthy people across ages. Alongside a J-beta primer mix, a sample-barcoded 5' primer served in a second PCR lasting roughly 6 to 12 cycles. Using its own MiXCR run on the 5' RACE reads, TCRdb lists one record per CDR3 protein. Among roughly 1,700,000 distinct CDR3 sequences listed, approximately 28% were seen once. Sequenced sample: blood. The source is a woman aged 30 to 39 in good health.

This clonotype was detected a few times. This chain's CDR3 is CASRGLSGPQYF. In DNA form, the CDR3 reads TGTGCCAGCAGAGGACTATCTGGGCCCCAGTACTTC. The genes are TRBV2 and TRBJ2-5; D perhaps matches TRBD2 (6 bases). This CDR3 comprises 12 residues. CDR1 SNHLY and CDR2 FYNNEI come from the germline V gene. The V end lost 6 bases, the J end lost 9 bases, and 14 bases lay between the germline ends.

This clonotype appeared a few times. The CDR3 DNA follows: TGTGCCAGCAGCTCAGACTGGAATCAGCCCCAGCATTTT. This gives the protein CASSSDWNQPQHF. This chain joins TRBV7-2 and TRBJ1-5; D call uncertain. Trimming left V 4 bases short and J 4 bases short, with 8 bases between. Looked up from germline, CDR1 is SGHTA and CDR2 is FQGNSA. This CDR3 is 13 amino acids long. The complete variable domain, with remaining parts taken from reference TRBV7-2 and TRBJ1-5, reads GAGVSQSPSNKVTEKGKDVELRCDPISGHTALYWYRQSLGQGLEFLIYFQGNSAPDKSGLPSDRFSAERTGGSVSTLTIQRTQQEDSAVYLCASSSDWNQPQHFGDGTRLSIL.

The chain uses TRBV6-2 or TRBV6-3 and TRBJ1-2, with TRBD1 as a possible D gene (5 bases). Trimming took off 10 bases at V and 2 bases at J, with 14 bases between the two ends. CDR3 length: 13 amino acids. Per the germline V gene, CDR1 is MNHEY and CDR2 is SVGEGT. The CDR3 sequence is CATDFAGNYGYTF. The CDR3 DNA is TGTGCCACTGATTTCGCAGGGAACTATGGCTACACCTTC.

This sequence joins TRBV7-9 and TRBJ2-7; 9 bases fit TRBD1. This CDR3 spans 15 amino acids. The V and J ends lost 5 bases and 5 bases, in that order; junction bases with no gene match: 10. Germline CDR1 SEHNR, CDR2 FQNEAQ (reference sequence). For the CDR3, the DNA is TGTGCCAGCAGCCATGCCGGGACAGGGAGGCACGAGCAGTACTTC. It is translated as CASSHAGTGRHEQYF.

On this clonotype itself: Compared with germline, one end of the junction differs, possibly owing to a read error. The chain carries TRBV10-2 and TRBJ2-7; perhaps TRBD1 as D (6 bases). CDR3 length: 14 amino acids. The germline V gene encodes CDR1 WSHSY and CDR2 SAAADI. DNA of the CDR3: TGCGCCAGCGGCGGAGGACAGAGCTCCTACGAGCGGTACTTC. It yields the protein CASGGGQSSYERYF.

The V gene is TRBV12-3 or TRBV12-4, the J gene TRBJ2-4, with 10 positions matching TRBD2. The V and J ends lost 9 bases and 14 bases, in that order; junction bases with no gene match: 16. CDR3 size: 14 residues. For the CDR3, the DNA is TGTGCCAGTCGAAGAGCGGGAGGGACCTACGAGGAGTACTTC. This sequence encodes CASRRAGGTYEEYF.

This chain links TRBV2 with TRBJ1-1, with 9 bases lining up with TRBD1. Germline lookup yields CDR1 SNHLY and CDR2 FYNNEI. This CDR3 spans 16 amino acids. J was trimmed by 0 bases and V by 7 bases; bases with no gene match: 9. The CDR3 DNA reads TGTGCCAGCACCCCGGACAGGGGAAGAATGAACACTGAAGCTTTCTTT. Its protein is CASTPDRGRMNTEAFF.

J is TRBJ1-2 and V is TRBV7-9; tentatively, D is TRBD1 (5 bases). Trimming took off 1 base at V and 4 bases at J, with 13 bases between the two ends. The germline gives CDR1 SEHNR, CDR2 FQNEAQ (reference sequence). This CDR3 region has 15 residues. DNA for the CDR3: TGTGCCAGCAGCTTAGTCGGCAGGGAGTCCTATGGCTACACCTTC. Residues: CASSLVGRESYGYTF.

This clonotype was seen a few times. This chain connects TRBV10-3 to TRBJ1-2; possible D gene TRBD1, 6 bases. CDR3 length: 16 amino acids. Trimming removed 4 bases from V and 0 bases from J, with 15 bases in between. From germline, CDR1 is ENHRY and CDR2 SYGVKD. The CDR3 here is CAISVGAEGSNYGYTF. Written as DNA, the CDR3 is TGTGCCATCAGTGTGGGGGCGGAAGGTTCTAACTATGGCTACACCTTC.

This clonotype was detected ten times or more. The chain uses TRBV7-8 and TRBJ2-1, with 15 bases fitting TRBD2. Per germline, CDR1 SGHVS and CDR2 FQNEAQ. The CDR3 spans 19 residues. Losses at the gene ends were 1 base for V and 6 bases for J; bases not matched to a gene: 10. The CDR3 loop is CASSLGRTSGRALANEQFF. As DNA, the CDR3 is TGTGCCAGCAGCTTAGGGAGGACTAGCGGGAGGGCCTTGGCCAATGAGCAGTTCTTC.

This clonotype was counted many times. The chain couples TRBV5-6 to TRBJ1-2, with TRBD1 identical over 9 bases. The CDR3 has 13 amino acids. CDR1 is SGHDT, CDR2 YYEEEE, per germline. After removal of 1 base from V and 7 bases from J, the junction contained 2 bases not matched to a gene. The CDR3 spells CASSLTGGRGYTF. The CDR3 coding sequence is TGTGCCAGCAGCTTGACAGGGGGCCGTGGCTACACCTTC.

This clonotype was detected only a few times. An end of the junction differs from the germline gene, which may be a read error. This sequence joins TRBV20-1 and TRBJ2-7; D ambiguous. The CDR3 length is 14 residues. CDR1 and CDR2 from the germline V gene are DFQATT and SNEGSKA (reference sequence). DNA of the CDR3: TGCAGTGCTAGAGGTCTCCCCGGGTCCTCCGAGCAGTACTTC. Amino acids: CSARGLPGSSEQYF.

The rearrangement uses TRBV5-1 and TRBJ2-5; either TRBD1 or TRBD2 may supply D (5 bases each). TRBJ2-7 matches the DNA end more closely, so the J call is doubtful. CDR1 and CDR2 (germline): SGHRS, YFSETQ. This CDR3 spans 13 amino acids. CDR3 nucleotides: TGCGCCAGCAGCTTGGGGGGACCACACGAGCAGTACTTC. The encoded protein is CASSLGGPHEQYF.

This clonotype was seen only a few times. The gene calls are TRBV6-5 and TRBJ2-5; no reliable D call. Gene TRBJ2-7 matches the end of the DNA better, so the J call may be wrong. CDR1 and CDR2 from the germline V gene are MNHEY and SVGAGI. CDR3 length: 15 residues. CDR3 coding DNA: TGTGCCAGCAGTTACTCGCTATCGCGCAGCAGCGAGCAGTACTTC. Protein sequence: CASSYSLSRSSEQYF.

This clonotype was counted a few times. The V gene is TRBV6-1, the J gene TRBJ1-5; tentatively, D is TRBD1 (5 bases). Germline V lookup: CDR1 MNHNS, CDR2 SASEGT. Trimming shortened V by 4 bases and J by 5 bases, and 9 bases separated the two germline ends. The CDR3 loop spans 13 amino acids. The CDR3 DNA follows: TGTGCCAGCAGTGGACAGCAGTATCAGCCCCAGCATTTT. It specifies CASSGQQYQPQHF.

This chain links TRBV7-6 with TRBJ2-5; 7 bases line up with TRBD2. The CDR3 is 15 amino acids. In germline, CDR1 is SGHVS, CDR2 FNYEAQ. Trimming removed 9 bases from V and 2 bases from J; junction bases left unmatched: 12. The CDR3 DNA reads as TGTGCCAGAGTCCCTCGGGAGGTTCGGCAAGAGACCCAGTACTTC. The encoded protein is CARVPREVRQETQYF. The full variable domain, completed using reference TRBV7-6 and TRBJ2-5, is GAGVSQSPRYKVTKRGQDVALRCDPISGHVSLYWYRQALGQGPEFLTYFNYEAQQDKSGLPNDRFSAERPEGSISTLTIQRTEQRDSAMYRCARVPREVRQETQYFGPGTRLLVL.

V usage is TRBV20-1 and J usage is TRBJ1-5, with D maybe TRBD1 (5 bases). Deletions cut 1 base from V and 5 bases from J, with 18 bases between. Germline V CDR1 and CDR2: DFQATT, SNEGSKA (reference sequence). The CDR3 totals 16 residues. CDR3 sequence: CSARGQHPTGHQPQHF. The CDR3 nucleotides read TGCAGTGCTAGAGGTCAGCACCCAACGGGGCATCAGCCCCAGCATTTT.

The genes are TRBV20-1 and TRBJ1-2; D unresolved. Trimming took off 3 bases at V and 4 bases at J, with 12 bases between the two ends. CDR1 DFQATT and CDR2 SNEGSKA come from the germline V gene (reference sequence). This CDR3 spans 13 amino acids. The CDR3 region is CSASASSSYGYTF. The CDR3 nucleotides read TGCAGTGCTAGTGCCAGCTCATCCTATGGCTACACCTTC.

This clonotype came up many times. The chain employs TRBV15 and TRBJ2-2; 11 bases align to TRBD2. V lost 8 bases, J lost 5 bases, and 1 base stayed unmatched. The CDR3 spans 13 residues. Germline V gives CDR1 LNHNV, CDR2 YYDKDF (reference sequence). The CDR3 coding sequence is TGTGCCACCGCTAGCGGGGGGACCGGGGAGCTGTTTTTT. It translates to CATASGGTGELFF.

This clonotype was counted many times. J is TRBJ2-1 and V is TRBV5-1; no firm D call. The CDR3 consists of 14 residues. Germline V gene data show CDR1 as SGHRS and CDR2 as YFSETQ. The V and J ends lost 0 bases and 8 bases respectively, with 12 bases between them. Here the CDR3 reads CASSLASVVDEQFF. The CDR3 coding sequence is TGCGCCAGCAGCTTGGCGAGTGTGGTCGATGAGCAGTTCTTC.

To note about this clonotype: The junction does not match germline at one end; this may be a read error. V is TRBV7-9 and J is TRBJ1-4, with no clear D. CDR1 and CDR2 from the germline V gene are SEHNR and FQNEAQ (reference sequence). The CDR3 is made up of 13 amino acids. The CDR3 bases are TGTGCCAGCAGCTTAGAGTACGCTGAAAGACTGTTTTTT. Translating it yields CASSLEYAERLFF.

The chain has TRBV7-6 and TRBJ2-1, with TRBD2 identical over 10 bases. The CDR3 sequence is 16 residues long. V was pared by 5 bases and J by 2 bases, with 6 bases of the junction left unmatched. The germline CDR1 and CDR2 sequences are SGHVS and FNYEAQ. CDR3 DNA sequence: TGTGCCAGCAGCCGAGAGCGGGAGGGCCCCTACAATGAGCAGTTCTTC. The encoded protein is CASSREREGPYNEQFF.

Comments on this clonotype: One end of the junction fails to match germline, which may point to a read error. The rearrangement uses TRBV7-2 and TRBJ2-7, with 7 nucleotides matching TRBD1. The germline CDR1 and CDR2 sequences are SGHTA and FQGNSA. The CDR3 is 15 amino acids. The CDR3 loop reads CACSVQDRPHYEQYF. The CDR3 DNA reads TGTGCCTGCAGCGTCCAGGACAGGCCCCACTACGAGCAGTACTTC.

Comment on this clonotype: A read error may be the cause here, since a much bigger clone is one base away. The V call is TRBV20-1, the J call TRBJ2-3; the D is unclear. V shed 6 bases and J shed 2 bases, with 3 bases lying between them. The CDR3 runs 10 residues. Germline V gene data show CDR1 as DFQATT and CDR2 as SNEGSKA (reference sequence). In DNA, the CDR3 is TGCAGTGCCCCCACAGATACGCAGTATTTT. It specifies CSAPTDTQYF.

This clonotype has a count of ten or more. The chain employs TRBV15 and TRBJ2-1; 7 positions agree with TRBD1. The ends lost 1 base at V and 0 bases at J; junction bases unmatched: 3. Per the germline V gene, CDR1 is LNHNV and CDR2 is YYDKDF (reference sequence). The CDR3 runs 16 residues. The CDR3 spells CATSRGGGSSYNEQFF. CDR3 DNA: TGTGCCACCAGCAGAGGAGGGGGCAGCTCCTACAATGAGCAGTTCTTC. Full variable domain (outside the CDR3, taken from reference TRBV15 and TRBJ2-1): DAMVIQNPRYQVTQFGKPVTLSCSQTLNHNVMYWYQQKSSQAPKLLFHYYDKDFNNEADTPDNFQSRRPNTSFCFLDIRSPGLGDTAMYLCATSRGGGSSYNEQFFGPGTRLTVL.

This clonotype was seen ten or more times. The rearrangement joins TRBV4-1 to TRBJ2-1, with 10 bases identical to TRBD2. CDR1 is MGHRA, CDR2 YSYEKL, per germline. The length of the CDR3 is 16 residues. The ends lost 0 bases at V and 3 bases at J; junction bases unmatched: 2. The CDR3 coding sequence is TGCGCCAGCAGCCAAGACGAGCGGGGGGGCTACAATGAGCAGTTCTTC. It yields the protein CASSQDERGGYNEQFF.

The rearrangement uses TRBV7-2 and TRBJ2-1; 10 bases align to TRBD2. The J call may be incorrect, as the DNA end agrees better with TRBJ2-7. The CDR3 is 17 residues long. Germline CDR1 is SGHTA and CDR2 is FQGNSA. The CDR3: CARGRTSGKSSYNEQYF. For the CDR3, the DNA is TGTGCCAGAGGGAGAACTAGCGGGAAGAGCTCCTACAATGAGCAGTACTTC.